By sample share, the clone carrying this T cell receptor (beta chain) is medium-sized. Its antigen is still unknown. The read halts 3 residues ahead of the CDR3 end, with the missing end drawn from the germline J gene. Each donor provided about 4.5 to 8.5 ml of heparinized whole blood. The CDR3 runs to 15 residues. Germline CDR1 reads WNHNN; CDR2 reads SYGVQD (reference sequence). V was shortened by 4 bases and J by 0 bases, with 10 bases between the two germline ends. The data derive from a study of T cell clonality in common variable immunodeficiency. TCRdb's table, derived via immunoSEQ multiplex PCR, lists solely in-frame clones and lacks some. The profile covers 25,000 to 35,000 clones, none occurring a single time. Study-level findings and limits: TCRbeta clonality was increased in CVID versus healthy controls. Patient heterogeneity in the CVID cohort limited correlations between repertoire features and clinical complications.

Sequenced: peripheral blood mononuclear cells. V gene TRBV10-1 combines with J gene TRBJ1-3; no firm D call. The sequence came from a person aged 18 to 70 in good health. Partial CDR3 DNA: TGCGCCAGCAGTGTCCCGGGGTCCTCTGGAAACACC. Translating gives CASSVPGSSGNT. The whole CDR3 protein is CASSVPGSSGNTIYF.